A selection of T cell receptor beta chains follows, all from one sample in a study of T-cell reconstitution after alpha-beta-depleted transplantation in children. TCRdb reprocessed the PCR reads via MiXCR and lists one record per CDR3 protein. The table has roughly 790,000 distinct CDR3 sequences, 15% to 20% seen once. Material: PBMCs, mostly from graft donor cells, obtained 360 days after TCRalphabeta/CD19-depleted stem cell transplant. These receptors were obtained from a male patient aged 10 to 17 who had a stem cell transplant for acute lymphoblastic leukemia, so the T cells may come from the graft donor. The CDR3 runs from the conserved cysteine through the conserved F or W. Each record gives: V gene, J gene, D gene, clone size, CDR3 DNA, CDR3 protein. A D gene is named only where the DNA matches it firmly. Some rows mark clone size as missing; the rest say once, few, many or name a class of expanded clone.

TRBV10-1	TRBJ2-3	-	few	TGCGCCAGCAGTGAGCGTCCGGCGGCGGGCACAGATACGCAGTATTTT	CASSERPAAGTDTQYF
TRBV6-5	TRBJ2-7	TRBD2	few	TGTGCCAGCAGTTACTCGAGCCCCGGGACTACACTCTACGAGCAGTACTTC	CASSYSSPGTTLYEQYF
TRBV11-2	TRBJ2-1	TRBD2	few	TGTGCCAGCAGCTTAGTTAGGGGGAGGTATAGGACTAGCGGGAGCAATGAGCAGTTCTTC	CASSLVRGRYRTSGSNEQFF
TRBV20-1	TRBJ2-2	-	few	TGCAGTTCCCGCAGGGCCACCGGGGAGCTGTTTTTT	CSSRRATGELFF
TRBV19	TRBJ2-5	-	few	TGTGCCAGTAGTATCCGAACAGGGAGGAGGTACCAAGAGACCCAGTACTTC	CASSIRTGRRYQETQYF
TRBV3-1	TRBJ2-7	-	-	TGTGCCAGCACCAGGGGTTTTAGCGGGACAGCCTACGAGCAGTACTTC	CASTRGFSGTAYEQYF
TRBV5-1	TRBJ2-1	TRBD2	many	TGCGCCAGCAGCTTGGAGCGGGCGTCCCGGGGGGGTGAGCAGTTCTTC	CASSLERASRGGEQFF
TRBV20-1	TRBJ2-7	-	-	TGCAGTGCCCGCCAAAGGGCTTTGTACTACGAGCAGTACTTC	CSARQRALYYEQYF
TRBV7-6	TRBJ2-3	TRBD1	few	TGTGCCAGCAGCGTCCCCCGCGGGACAGGGGGCCGTGTAAGATACACAGATACGCAGTATTTT	CASSVPRGTGGRVRYTDTQYF
TRBV15	TRBJ2-3	TRBD2	many	TGTGCCACCAGGGGAAGCGGGAGAAGTTATACGCAGTATTTT	CATRGSGRSYTQYF
TRBV29-1	TRBJ1-3	TRBD1	-	TGCAGCGTGCGGAAAGGGGGCTCGGATCCTGGAAACACCATATATTTT	CSVRKGGSDPGNTIYF
TRBV20-1	TRBJ2-2	TRBD2	-	TGCAGTGCTAGGGGTAGCGGGAGGAAGTTCACCGGGGAGCTGTTTTTT	CSARGSGRKFTGELFF
TRBV6-1	TRBJ1-5	-	-	TGTGCCAGCAGCCAGGTCGGGGTTCCTTATATTCAGCCCCAGCATTTT	CASSQVGVPYIQPQHF
TRBV5-1	TRBJ2-2	-	-	TGCGCCAGCAGCTTGGCCTGGGCTACCGGGGAGCTGTTTTTT	CASSLAWATGELFF
TRBV4-2	TRBJ2-7	TRBD2	-	TGTGCCAGCAGCCAAGACCCCGGGACTAGCGGGATGTCCTACGAGCAGTACTTC	CASSQDPGTSGMSYEQYF
TRBV11-2	TRBJ2-5	TRBD1	-	TGTGCCAGCAGCACGTCCCGTAGGGGGCACCTAGGTGATCCAGCAAGGGAGACCCAGTACTTC	CASSTSRRGHLGDPARETQYF
TRBV7-8	TRBJ2-7	-	-	TGTGCCAGCAGCTTAGCCCCCCGGTTCGAGCAGTACTTC	CASSLAPRFEQYF
TRBV27	TRBJ2-2	-	many	TGTGCCAGTAATAACGGCTCCGGGGAGCTGTTTTTT	CASNNGSGELFF
TRBV5-1	TRBJ2-5	-	-	TGCGCCAGCAGCTTGGACCCCGTCCAGGGAGAGACCCAGTACTTC	CASSLDPVQGETQYF
TRBV2	TRBJ2-3	-	few	TGTGCCAGCAGTGTAGGGAAGGGGCTTTACACAGATACGCAGTATTTT	CASSVGKGLYTDTQYF
TRBV5-1	TRBJ2-4	TRBD2	few	TGCGCCAGCAGCTCGAGTCTCGGGGGGGACATTCAGTACTTC	CASSSSLGGDIQYF
TRBV19	TRBJ2-2	TRBD2	-	TGTGCCAGCGGGACTAGCGGGAACACCGGGGAGCTGTTTTTT	CASGTSGNTGELFF
TRBV11-2	TRBJ2-1	TRBD1	few	TGTGCCAGCAGCCCCTGGGGGACAGGGGCCAATGAGCAGTTCTTC	CASSPWGTGANEQFF
TRBV12-3/TRBV12-4	TRBJ2-1	-	-	TGTGCCAGCAGCTTCCAATCCGCGGGTTTCAATGAGCAGTTCTTC	CASSFQSAGFNEQFF
TRBV4-1	TRBJ2-3	TRBD2	-	TGCGCCAGCAGCCTCGGTAGCGGGATAGATACGCAGTATTTT	CASSLGSGIDTQYF
TRBV20-1	TRBJ2-5	TRBD2	-	TGCAGTGCTAGAGGCCTGGGCGCGGGAGGACAAGAGACCCAGTACTTC	CSARGLGAGGQETQYF
TRBV9	TRBJ2-7	TRBD1	many	TGTGCCAGCAGCATACGGGACAGCTACGAGCAGTACTTC	CASSIRDSYEQYF
TRBV10-2	TRBJ1-1	-	few	TGCGCCAGCGGTCCTAGGGGAATGAACACTGAAGCTTTCTTT	CASGPRGMNTEAFF
TRBV5-6	TRBJ2-7	-	many	TGTGCCAGCAGTTCCGGACAGCGAGTCTCCTACGAGCAGTACTTC	CASSSGQRVSYEQYF